What follows describes a single TCR beta chain. Its antigen target is currently unknown. No per-base quality is available; no much larger clone lies one base away. Using the deep immunoSEQ assay, TCR CDR3 regions were amplified from genomic DNA by multiplex PCR. Extracted genomic DNA from each cell subset was spread evenly across all wells of several immunoSEQ 96-well plates, with each plate serving as a replicate. For sorted subsets, 150 to 250 ng of genomic DNA, equivalent to roughly 30,000 T cell genomes, went into each replicate PCR. The purified libraries were quantified using a Qubit 3.0 fluorometer, sized with a Bioanalyzer 2100, and then quantified again using the KAPA Library Quantification kit. Every immunoSEQ 96-well plate was sequenced on a dedicated single-read 150-cycle Illumina NextSeq 550 flow cell. As for the original processing: Because the immunoSEQ output included only junctional sequences and no quality scores, the filtering could not be the same as the filtering used for full-length reads. To assign V/J genes and CDR3, sequences were annotated using PyIR, a Python wrapper for IgBLAST v1.9, with IMGT germline references. Reads were removed for weak V/J assignments (E-value above 1e-6), missing CDR3, stop codons, out-of-frame junctions, or ambiguous translated residues. V3J clonotypes were defined by identical inferred V gene, J gene, and CDR3 amino acid sequence. Percentage overlap between repertoires was calculated by dividing the number of shared unique clonotypes by the size of the smaller repertoire. Three approaches were used to assess repertoire richness: RTK rarefaction, the Chao1 estimator, and Recon v2.1 estimates of unobserved clonotypes. OLGA was used to compute generation probabilities for all TCRbeta clonotypes that the gDNA method yielded from a few donors. TCRdb's version of the immuneACCESS table is confined to in-frame rearrangements and falls short of the full clone set. An unresolved V gene accounts for under half of the shortfall where checked; the remainder is of unknown origin. V, J and clone size reflect that table, while D and trimming were determined from the DNA. This sample comprises around 1,900,000 clones, around 95% of them detected only once. The ten biggest clones cover less than 2% of the sample.

CD8 naive samples consisted of CD45RO-negative cells that were positively selected for CCR7, yielding a CD45RA+CCR7+ population without TemRA cells. The donors were healthy, HIV-negative adults who had no recently reported acute infections or vaccinations. Every donor was a Caucasian adult residing in Nashville, Tennessee, USA. Blood was collected by leukapheresis, and PBMCs were isolated by Ficoll-Histopaque density gradient centrifugation and then cryopreserved in liquid nitrogen vapor phase. Analytical flow cytometry was used to check the purity and quantity of every magnetically sorted T cell population. Each sorted fraction had its genomic DNA isolated and then quantified by UV absorbance on a Nanodrop 2000c. The sample is drawn from a study of shared clonotypes between healthy human individuals (dated by TCRdb to the early 2020s). The study in broad terms: The cohort included three men and two women between 18 and 49 years of age. For each donor, three plates each were used for CD4 naive and CD4 memory, two plates were used for CD8 naive, and one plate was used for CD8 memory. To estimate repertoire size and how much clonotypes are shared between individuals, the study performed deep sequencing of blood TCR repertoires from a few healthy adults. Libraries were prepared and TCR repertoires were sequenced by different laboratories using diverse techniques, in order to increase sequencing depth and limit assay-specific biases. Per donor, leukapheresis produced somewhere between about 0.94 and 9.5 billion PBMCs.

Broader findings and caveats from the paper: Sampling was restricted to blood, and TCR repertoires in tissue are likely to differ from TCR repertoires in blood. Roughly 5% of naive CD4, roughly 3.6% of naive CD8, about 2.5% of memory CD4, and 0.35% to 0.5% of memory CD8 clonotypes were shared across several donors. Higher generation probabilities were observed for clonotypes shared by all four sorted-subset donors than for non-shared clonotypes. The small number of donors limited the genetic and exposure-history diversity represented. Larger estimated clonotype richness was generally found for naive subsets than for memory subsets. Even with the large sequencing depth, rarefaction of the sorted-subset datasets indicated that sequencing was incomplete. Based on pairwise subsampling, the degree of clonotype sharing among donors was expected to be affected by sequencing depth.

From its cysteine to its phenylalanine, the CDR3 spans 12 amino acids. The retained sequence is limited to the CDR3, 36 bases, with the frame set at the first base. V is reduced by 2 bases and J by 5 bases, leaving a spacing of 4 bases between them. CDR1 MNHEY and CDR2 SMNVEV were looked up in the germline V gene (reference sequence). This clonotype was sampled from a man between 18 and 35 years old in good health. Some clones in this sample may be carry-over from other donors' samples. The receptor chain draws on TRBV27 and TRBJ2-1; confidence is insufficient to name the D gene. The sample comprised naive CD8+ T cells from PBMCs. The intended sense of this specimen's cell subset or site label: CD45RA+CCR7+. DNA sequence: TGTGCCAGCAGTTTAAGTAACAATGAGCAGTTCTTC. It codes for CASSLSNNEQFF.